The next 27 T cell receptor beta chains were all read from a single sample in a study of blood T cell repertoires in COVID-19. The method was immunoSEQ multiplex PCR; TCRdb's version includes in-frame clones alone and lacks a portion of them. The sample shows some 150,000 clones, 84% of them seen only once. The sequencing input was peripheral blood. These receptor sequences come from a woman between 50 and 59 years old with acute or convalescent COVID-19.

The chain links TRBV19 to TRBJ1-2; D perhaps matches TRBD1 (6 bases). CDR3 size: 13 residues. Per the germline V gene, CDR1 is LNHDA and CDR2 is SQIVND (reference sequence). V lost 9 bases to trimming and J lost 1 base, with 12 bases between them. The CDR3 DNA follows: TGTGCCAGCCGAGACAGGTTTAACTATGGCTACACCTTC. This codes for CASRDRFNYGYTF.

The J gene is TRBJ2-5, the V gene TRBV10-1, with D possibly being TRBD1 (5 bases). The CDR3 consists of 13 residues. Germline lookup yields CDR1 WNHNN and CDR2 SYGVQD (reference sequence). Trimming stripped 5 bases from V and 0 bases from J, with 7 bases between. CDR3 sequence reads: CASSRQHQETQYF. The CDR3 DNA is TGCGCCAGCAGTAGACAGCACCAAGAGACCCAGTACTTC.

Written as DNA, the CDR3 is TGTGCCAGGGGAGTCCCCGATGTGGCCCTCCACTTT. Translation: CARGVPDVALHF. The gene calls are TRBV25-1 and TRBJ1-6; D not resolved. The CDR3 consists of 12 residues. V lost 9 bases to trimming and J lost 14 bases, with 17 bases between them. The V gene's germline CDR1 is MGHDK and CDR2 SYGVNS.

The rearrangement links TRBV3-1 (or the pseudogene TRBV3-2) to TRBJ2-1, with 11 bases that match TRBD2. Germline lookup yields CDR1 LGHDT and CDR2 YNNKEL (reference sequence). With V trimmed by 3 bases and J by 7 bases, 5 bases remained unmatched. The CDR3 length is 15 residues. The CDR3 is CASSQGTSGWNEQFF. The CDR3 bases are TGTGCCAGCAGCCAGGGGACTAGCGGATGGAATGAGCAGTTCTTC.

The CDR3 sequence is CASSQDGTGGYTEAFF. In DNA form, the CDR3 reads TGCGCCAGCAGCCAAGATGGGACAGGGGGGTACACTGAAGCTTTCTTT. The chain couples TRBV4-1 to TRBJ1-1; 11 bases match TRBD1. Germline loops: CDR1 MGHRA, CDR2 YSYEKL. J lost 3 bases, V lost 0 bases, and 3 bases had no gene match. The CDR3 loop spans 16 amino acids.

The CDR3, as DNA: TGCGCCAGCAGCTTGACACCGGGACAGGACTATGGCTACACCTTC. Residues: CASSLTPGQDYGYTF. The rearrangement uses TRBV5-1 and TRBJ1-2, with 8 bases identical to TRBD1. The CDR3 consists of 15 residues. Germline V gene lookup returns CDR1 SGHRS and CDR2 YFSETQ. Germline trimming cut 1 base from V and 3 bases from J; bases unmatched to any gene: 5.

V usage is TRBV28 and J usage is TRBJ1-2; maybe TRBD1 (5 bases). This CDR3 spans 12 amino acids. Germline assignment: CDR1 MDHEN and CDR2 SYDVKM. Trimming took 10 bases from V and 2 from J, leaving 11 bases between them. DNA of the CDR3: TGTGCCATCAAGACAGAAAACTATGGCTACACCTTC. Translating it yields CAIKTENYGYTF.

The chain uses TRBV5-1 and TRBJ1-4; no definite D call. With 0 bases removed from V and 8 bases from J, the gap between germline ends came to 14 bases. CDR1 is SGHRS and CDR2 is YFSETQ in the germline V gene. This CDR3 has 15 residues. In DNA, the CDR3 is TGCGCCAGCAGCTTGGTTGGTGAAGCGAGGGAAAAACTGTTTTTT. Translation: CASSLVGEAREKLFF.

Only a few counts were recorded for this clone. The chain has TRBV5-5 and TRBJ1-4; tentative D call: TRBD1 (6 bases). Germline CDR1 is SGHKS and CDR2 is YYEKEE (reference sequence). CDR3 length: 13 amino acids. V gave up 0 bases and J gave up 8 bases, with 8 bases separating them. The CDR3 coding sequence is TGTGCCAGCAGCTTGGACAGGGTCGAAAAACTGTTTTTT. This sequence encodes CASSLDRVEKLFF.

V and J are TRBV11-2 and TRBJ2-7; TRBD2 matches 12 bases. This CDR3 is built from 14 residues. V lost 6 bases, J lost 2 bases, and 2 bases stayed unmatched. CDR1 SGHAT and CDR2 FQNNGV come from the germline V gene. In DNA form, the CDR3 reads TGTGCCAGCAGACTAGCGGGGGGCCCCTACGAGCAGTACTTC. Encoded protein: CASRLAGGPYEQYF.

This clone was seen once. The chain is built from TRBV19 and TRBJ1-5; D uncertain. In germline, CDR1 is LNHDA, CDR2 SQIVND (reference sequence). The V gene lost 6 bases and the J gene lost 1 base, with 16 bases spanning the gap. The CDR3 sequence is 16 residues long. CDR3 nucleotides: TGTGCCAGTAGCCCCCTGAGGGTTATCAGCAATCAGCCCCAGCATTTT. Translation gives CASSPLRVISNQPQHF.

This clone was observed a handful of times. V usage is TRBV7-8 and J usage is TRBJ2-5; no clear D. CDR3 size: 11 residues. CDR1 is SGHVS, CDR2 FQNEAQ, per germline. Trimming took off 6 bases at V and 9 bases at J, with 11 bases between the two ends. CDR3 nucleotides: TGTGCCAGCAGTGCTGGGCTATCCCAGTACTTC. Translating gives CASSAGLSQYF.

Notes on this clone: This CDR3 is also generated by other DNA sequences in the sample. The rearrangement joins TRBV7-2 to TRBJ1-2; 10 bases match TRBD1. The V gene's germline CDR1 is SGHTA and CDR2 FQGNSA. Unmatched junction bases numbered 5, after V lost 5 bases and J lost 5 bases. This CDR3 region has 14 residues. CDR3 nucleotide sequence: TGTGCCAGCAGCACCCAGGGACAGGGGTATGGCTACACCTTC. This gives the protein CASSTQGQGYGYTF.

This chain uses TRBV5-4 with TRBJ2-2; 10 bases align to TRBD1. The CDR3 loop spans 17 amino acids. V was clipped by 3 bases and J by 3 bases; unmatched bases: 8. Germline V gene sequence: CDR1 SGHNT, CDR2 YYREEE (reference sequence). CDR3: CASSYKSTGGYTGELFF. DNA of the CDR3: TGTGCCAGCAGCTACAAATCGACAGGGGGCTACACCGGGGAGCTGTTTTTT.

The gene calls are TRBV10-2 and TRBJ1-1; D perhaps matches TRBD1 (5 bases). This CDR3 comprises 13 residues. CDR1 is WSHSY and CDR2 is SAAADI in the germline V gene. V was trimmed by 6 bases and J by 4 bases, leaving 12 bases between them. The CDR3 bases are TGCGCCAGCAGGAACCAGGGCGGCACTGAAGCTTTCTTT. This gives the protein CASRNQGGTEAFF.

The chain is built from TRBV3-1 (or the pseudogene TRBV3-2) and TRBJ2-5, with 7 nucleotides matching TRBD1. The CDR3 runs 17 residues. Germline loops: CDR1 LGHDT, CDR2 YNNKEL (reference sequence). V was clipped by 0 bases and J by 5 bases; unmatched bases: 12. The CDR3 region has the DNA TGTGCCAGCAGCCAAGATCCCCGGGGACAGCGCGGGGAGACCCAGTACTTC. This gives the protein CASSQDPRGQRGETQYF.

The chain carries TRBV5-1 and TRBJ2-6, with unresolved D. CDR3 length equals 14 residues. The V end was cut by 4 bases, the J end by 0 bases, with 5 bases between. The V gene's germline CDR1 is SGHRS and CDR2 YFSETQ. CDR3: CASSPYSGANVLTF. CDR3 DNA sequence: TGCGCCAGCAGCCCTTACTCTGGGGCCAACGTCCTGACTTTC.

J is TRBJ1-1 and V is TRBV5-1; TRBD1 agrees at 8 bases. Trimming removed 0 bases from V and 0 bases from J; junction bases left unmatched: 7. The germline gives CDR1 SGHRS, CDR2 YFSETQ. The CDR3 runs 17 residues. DNA for the CDR3: TGCGCCAGCAGCTTGGCGGCCAGGGGGCTCATGAACACTGAAGCTTTCTTT. It yields the protein CASSLAARGLMNTEAFF.

V gene TRBV4-3 combines with J gene TRBJ2-2, with TRBD1 matching 10 bases. With V trimmed by 4 bases and J by 6 bases, 17 bases remained unmatched. The germline V gene has CDR1 LGHNA and CDR2 YSLEER. The length of the CDR3 is 19 residues. The CDR3 region is CASSPQVRQGATPSGELFF. Here the CDR3 DNA reads TGCGCCAGCAGCCCCCAGGTCCGACAGGGGGCAACTCCGTCCGGGGAGCTGTTTTTT.

The rearrangement links TRBV19 to TRBJ2-3; no definite D call. Trimming removed 5 bases at V and 1 base at J, with 7 bases between. The CDR3 spans 13 residues. Germline values: CDR1 LNHDA, CDR2 SQIVND (reference sequence). The CDR3 DNA is TGTGCCAGTAGTTTATCTCGCACAGATACGCAGTATTTT. It translates to CASSLSRTDTQYF.

This clone was observed once. The chain joins TRBV7-6 to TRBJ2-2, with 10 bases lining up with TRBD2. J was trimmed by 8 bases and V by 5 bases; bases with no gene match: 8. The CDR3 length is 15 residues. The germline gives CDR1 SGHVS, CDR2 FNYEAQ. The CDR3 loop reads CASSPSGSDRGELFF. CDR3 nucleotides: TGTGCCAGCAGCCCTAGCGGGAGTGACCGAGGGGAGCTGTTTTTT.

This clone showed up just a few times. The J gene is TRBJ2-3, the V gene TRBV4-3; tentative D call: TRBD2 (6 bases). V lost 1 base, J lost 1 base, and 12 bases lay in between. This CDR3 comprises 16 residues. CDR1 and CDR2 (germline): LGHNA, YSLEER. The CDR3 is CASSQAWASGTDTQYF. CDR3 coding DNA: TGCGCCAGCAGCCAAGCGTGGGCTAGCGGCACAGATACGCAGTATTTT.

The chain joins TRBV7-2 to TRBJ2-3, with TRBD2 as a possible D gene (7 bases). The CDR3 extends over 13 amino acids. Germline CDR1 SGHTA, CDR2 FQGNSA. Trimming left V 4 bases short and J 6 bases short, with 11 bases between. CDR3 DNA sequence: TGTGCCAGCAGCTCACAGGGAGGGGATACGCAGTATTTT. Its protein product is CASSSQGGDTQYF.

The V gene is TRBV29-1, the J gene TRBJ2-5; tentatively, D is TRBD1 (6 bases). This CDR3 is 14 amino acids long. Germline-derived CDR1 and CDR2 are SQVTM and ANQGSEA. The V and J ends lost 2 bases and 7 bases respectively, with 17 bases between them. The CDR3 nucleotides are TGCAGCGTTGAACCGAGCCCTTTGACAGGGACCCAGTACTTC. This codes for CSVEPSPLTGTQYF.

This clone was counted only a few times. V is TRBV4-1 and J is TRBJ1-2; no firm D call. Germline values: CDR1 MGHRA, CDR2 YSYEKL. V dropped 1 base and J dropped 2 bases, with 20 bases sitting between them. The CDR3 totals 18 residues. This chain's CDR3 is CASSQGVLSKLINYGYTF. The CDR3 nucleotides read TGCGCCAGCAGCCAAGGTGTTTTATCGAAGCTAATAAACTATGGCTACACCTTC.

This sequence joins TRBV10-3 and TRBJ1-4, with 7 bases matching TRBD1. CDR3 size: 15 residues. V lost 8 bases and J lost 4; bases outside the gene matches: 10. The germline CDR1 and CDR2 sequences are ENHRY and SYGVKD. For the CDR3, the DNA is TGTGCCATCGGATCCGGGGACAGAGTTAATGAAAAACTGTTTTTT. Its translation: CAIGSGDRVNEKLFF.

CDR3 nucleotide sequence: TGTGCCAGCAGGACGGGGACTGGAAACACCATATATTTT. Its translation: CASRTGTGNTIYF. This rearrangement joins TRBV27 to TRBJ1-3, with D hard to call. Deletions cut 6 bases from V and 2 bases from J, with 8 bases between. Germline V CDR1 and CDR2: MNHEY, SMNVEV (reference sequence). The CDR3 runs to 13 residues.